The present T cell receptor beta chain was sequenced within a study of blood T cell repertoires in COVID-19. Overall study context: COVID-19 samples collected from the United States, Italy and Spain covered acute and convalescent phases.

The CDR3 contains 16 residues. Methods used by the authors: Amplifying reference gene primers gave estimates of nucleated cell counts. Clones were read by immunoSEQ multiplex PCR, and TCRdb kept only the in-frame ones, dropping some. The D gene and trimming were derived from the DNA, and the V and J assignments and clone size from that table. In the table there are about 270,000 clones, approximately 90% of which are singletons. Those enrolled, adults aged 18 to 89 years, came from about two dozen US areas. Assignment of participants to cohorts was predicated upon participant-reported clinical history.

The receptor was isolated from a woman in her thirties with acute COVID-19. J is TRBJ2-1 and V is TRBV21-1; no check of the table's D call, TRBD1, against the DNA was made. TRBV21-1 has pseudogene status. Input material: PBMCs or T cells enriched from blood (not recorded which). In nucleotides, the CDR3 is TGTGCCAGCAGCAAATTGAAGGGGGCGCGGTACAATGAGCAGTTCTTC. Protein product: CASSKLKGARYNEQFF.